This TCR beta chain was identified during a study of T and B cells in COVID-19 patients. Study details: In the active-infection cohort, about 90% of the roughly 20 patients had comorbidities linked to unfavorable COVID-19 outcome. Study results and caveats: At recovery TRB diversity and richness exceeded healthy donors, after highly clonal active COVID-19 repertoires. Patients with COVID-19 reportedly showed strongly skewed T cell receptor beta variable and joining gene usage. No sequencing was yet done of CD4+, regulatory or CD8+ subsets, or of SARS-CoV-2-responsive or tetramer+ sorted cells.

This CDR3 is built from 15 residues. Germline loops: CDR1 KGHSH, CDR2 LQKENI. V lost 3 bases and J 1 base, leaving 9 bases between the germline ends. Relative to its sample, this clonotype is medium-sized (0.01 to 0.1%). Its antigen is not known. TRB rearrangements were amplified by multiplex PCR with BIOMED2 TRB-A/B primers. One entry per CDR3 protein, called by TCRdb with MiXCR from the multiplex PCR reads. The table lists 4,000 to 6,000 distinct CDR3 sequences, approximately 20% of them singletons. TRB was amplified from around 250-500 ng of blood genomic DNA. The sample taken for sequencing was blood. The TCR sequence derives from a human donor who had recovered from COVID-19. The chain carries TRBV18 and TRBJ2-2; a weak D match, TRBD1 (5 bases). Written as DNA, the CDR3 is TGTGCCAGCTCACCCCGGCAGGGGAACACCGGGGAGCTGTTTTTT. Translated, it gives CASSPRQGNTGELFF.